This TCR beta chain was recovered during a study of blood T cell repertoires in COVID-19. At the level of the study: Italy, Spain and the United States were the sources of the convalescent and acute COVID-19 samples. Sample material is recorded as cDNA or gDNA derived from T cells, B-cell-depleted T cells, or PBMCs.

Germline CDR1 is KGHSH and CDR2 is LQKENI. The CDR3 covers 15 residues. V was clipped by 5 bases and J by 4 bases; unmatched bases: 8. Methods used by the authors: Estimation of nucleated cell counts was performed using reference gene primer amplification. Clones were sequenced by immunoSEQ multiplex PCR, and TCRdb holds only the in-frame ones, with some missing. That table furnishes V, J and clone size, whereas the DNA furnished D and trimming. The sample comprises 350,000 or so clones, about 83% of which are singletons, and roughly 3% rests with the top ten. The sequence came from a man aged 30 to 45 with active or convalescent COVID-19. Specimen: peripheral blood. The chain employs TRBV18 and TRBJ2-3; 8 bases line up with TRBD1. The CDR3 sequence: CASSKQGALADTQYF. The CDR3 DNA follows: TGTGCCAGCTCAAAGCAGGGGGCCTTGGCAGATACGCAGTATTTT.